This TCR beta chain was identified in a study of blood T cell repertoires in COVID-19. On the study more broadly: Both acute and convalescent COVID-19 samples were obtained from the United States, Italy and Spain. Nucleic acid was either cDNA or gDNA, and it came from T cells, B-cell-depleted T cells, or PBMCs.

Per germline, CDR1 SEHNR and CDR2 FQNEAQ (reference sequence). The CDR3 totals 15 residues. Trimming removed 5 bases at V and 5 bases at J, with 13 bases between. The Seattle site enrolled patients during active infection and followed them longitudinally. Only in-frame clones appear in the TCRdb table, and some are missing; sequencing was by immunoSEQ multiplex PCR. The table has 150,000 to 200,000 clones, about four fifths seen once. The genes are TRBV7-9 and TRBJ1-6, with D perhaps TRBD1 (6 bases). The source of this sequence is a woman aged 40 to 50 with COVID-19, enrolled during active disease. Sequenced material: peripheral blood. As DNA, the CDR3 is TGTGCCAGCAGCCCCCCGGGACATGATAATTCACCCCTCCACTTT. The encoded protein is CASSPPGHDNSPLHF.